This TCR beta chain emerged from a study of cytomegalovirus exposure and HLA in healthy donors. Regarding this clone: The antigen is unknown.

The CDR3 loop spans 14 amino acids. CDR1 MNHEY and CDR2 SMNVEV come from the germline V gene (reference sequence). Deletions cut 3 bases from V and 5 bases from J, with 14 bases between. Study findings and constraints: A list of around 150 TCR beta chains associated with cytomegalovirus was given. Presence/absence analyses assumed roughly uniform sequencing depth across donors.

With 60 Vbeta and 13 Jbeta primers, the PCR was carried out. Sequencing used immunoSEQ multiplex PCR; TCRdb keeps in-frame clones, though not all of them. The sample carries some 56,000 clones, about 80% recorded once. The sample comprised PBMCs. The receptor comes from a man over 45 in good health and CMV-seronegative. The chain recombines TRBV27 with TRBJ2-7; D possibly corresponds to TRBD2 (6 bases). As DNA, the CDR3 is TGTGCCAGCAGTTTCGGGACTCTAGGCCACGAGCAGTACTTC. Amino acids: CASSFGTLGHEQYF.